Listed here is a single TCR beta chain. Per the germline V gene, CDR1 is MNHEY and CDR2 is SVGAGI. Unmatched junction bases numbered 6, after V lost 4 bases and J lost 5 bases. The CDR3 covers 15 residues. Repertoires were generated with immunoSEQ multiplex PCR, while TCRdb's copy carries only in-frame clones and drops some. Of about 70,000 clones in the sample, roughly 85% were seen once. The data were obtained in a study of blood T cell repertoires in COVID-19. Study-level information: Donors in the United States, Italy and Spain gave samples during acute or convalescent COVID-19.

The V call is TRBV6-5, the J call TRBJ1-1; 11 positions match TRBD1. The source material was peripheral blood. The TCR originated in a woman aged 60 to 75 with acute or convalescent COVID-19. This CDR3 is CASSWGTGGRTEAFF. The CDR3 DNA is TGTGCCAGCAGTTGGGGGACAGGGGGACGGACTGAAGCTTTCTTT.